These T cell receptor beta chains were read from a single sample in a study of CD8 T cells in ankylosing spondylitis. MiXCR, run by TCRdb on the 5' RACE reads, gives a single entry per CDR3 protein. The sample contains roughly 230,000 distinct CDR3 sequences, over 9.5% of which appear only once. The sample comprised blood, either unsorted or a sorted T cell fraction (not recorded which). Source of these receptors: a male donor with ankylosing spondylitis or in good health (not recorded which). CDR3s include the opening cysteine and the closing phenylalanine or tryptophan. The D gene is left open where the match is weak. Rows give clone size only sometimes, using once, few, many, or a class for an expanded clone.

v_call: TRBV7-2
j_call: TRBJ2-7
d_call: -
clone_size: -
cdr3_aa: CASSRMGPEGSYEQYF
cdr3_nt: TGTGCCAGCAGCCGAATGGGCCCAGAGGGCTCCTACGAGCAGTACTTC

v_call: TRBV29-1
j_call: TRBJ2-1
d_call: TRBD2
clone_size: many
cdr3_aa: CSAIPGGAGNEQFF
cdr3_nt: TGCAGCGCCATTCCCGGGGGGGCCGGGAATGAGCAGTTCTTC

v_call: TRBV5-1
j_call: TRBJ1-1
d_call: -
clone_size: many
cdr3_aa: CASSLVRRKNTEAFF
cdr3_nt: TGCGCCAGCAGCTTGGTGCGGAGAAAGAACACTGAAGCTTTCTTT

v_call: TRBV20-1
j_call: TRBJ2-7
d_call: -
clone_size: many
cdr3_aa: CSATLGVAEQYF
cdr3_nt: TGCAGTGCCACACTTGGGGTGGCCGAGCAGTACTTC

v_call: TRBV10-3
j_call: TRBJ2-7
d_call: -
clone_size: many
cdr3_aa: CAIKAQGSSYEQYF
cdr3_nt: TGTGCCATCAAGGCTCAGGGGAGCTCCTACGAGCAGTACTTC

v_call: TRBV20-1
j_call: TRBJ2-1
d_call: TRBD2
clone_size: many
cdr3_aa: CSASKTSGVEQFF
cdr3_nt: TGCAGTGCTAGTAAGACTAGCGGGGTCGAGCAGTTCTTC

v_call: TRBV12-3/TRBV12-4
j_call: TRBJ1-4
d_call: -
clone_size: many
cdr3_aa: CASGIRRAEKLFF
cdr3_nt: TGTGCCAGCGGTATTAGGAGGGCTGAAAAACTGTTTTTT

v_call: TRBV20-1
j_call: TRBJ2-3
d_call: TRBD2
clone_size: many
cdr3_aa: CSARERTSGRPDTQYF
cdr3_nt: TGCAGTGCTAGAGAAAGGACTAGCGGGAGGCCAGATACGCAGTATTTT

v_call: TRBV6-1
j_call: TRBJ2-3
d_call: -
clone_size: many
cdr3_aa: CASSPGRDATDTQYF
cdr3_nt: TGTGCCAGCAGCCCTGGACGGGACGCCACAGATACGCAGTATTTT

v_call: TRBV11-1
j_call: TRBJ2-3
d_call: -
clone_size: few
cdr3_aa: CASSPQPKDTRITDTQYF
cdr3_nt: TGTGCCAGCAGCCCCCAACCGAAGGACACCAGGATCACAGATACGCAGTATTTT

v_call: TRBV3-1
j_call: TRBJ2-5
d_call: TRBD2
clone_size: many
cdr3_aa: CASSQEAGGQETQYF
cdr3_nt: TGTGCCAGCAGCCAAGAAGCGGGAGGCCAAGAGACCCAGTACTTC

v_call: TRBV5-1
j_call: TRBJ2-2
d_call: -
clone_size: many
cdr3_aa: CASSLPTGELFF
cdr3_nt: TGTGCCAGCAGCTTGCCGACCGGGGAGCTGTTTTTT

v_call: TRBV4-2
j_call: TRBJ2-7
d_call: TRBD1
clone_size: many
cdr3_aa: CASSTGTAKAYEQYF
cdr3_nt: TGTGCCAGCAGCACGGGGACAGCTAAAGCCTACGAGCAGTACTTC

v_call: TRBV2
j_call: TRBJ2-7
d_call: TRBD1
clone_size: many
cdr3_aa: CASSEGDRASYEQYF
cdr3_nt: TGTGCCAGCAGTGAAGGGGACAGGGCCTCCTACGAGCAGTACTTC

v_call: TRBV7-9
j_call: TRBJ2-3
d_call: TRBD2
clone_size: few
cdr3_aa: CASSSSSGGNTDTQYF
cdr3_nt: TGTGCCAGCAGCTCGTCTAGCGGGGGAAACACAGATACGCAGTATTTT

v_call: TRBV30
j_call: TRBJ1-3
d_call: TRBD1
clone_size: -
cdr3_aa: CAWTDRWRRDSGNTIYF
cdr3_nt: TGTGCCTGGACGGACAGGTGGAGGCGAGATTCTGGAAACACCATATATTTT

v_call: TRBV5-1
j_call: TRBJ1-1
d_call: -
clone_size: many
cdr3_aa: CASSFEENTEAFF
cdr3_nt: TGCGCCAGCAGCTTTGAAGAGAACACTGAAGCTTTCTTT